The T cell receptor beta chain under discussion was sequenced for a study of blood T cell repertoires in COVID-19. The protocol was immunoSEQ multiplex PCR, while the TCRdb copy is restricted to in-frame clones and leaves out a portion. The table records around 360,000 clones, roughly 84% of them present only once. The recovered donors of Cohort 3 showed two negative PCRs, clearance, or symptom resolution. The CDR3 runs to 13 residues. Trimming took 7 bases from V and 8 from J, leaving 17 bases between them. CDR1 and CDR2 (germline): LNHDA, SQIVND (reference sequence). Sequenced: PBMCs or T cells enriched from blood (not recorded which). This sequence originates from a woman between 25 and 40 years old who had recovered from COVID-19. V gene TRBV19 combines with J gene TRBJ1-2; D not certain. This CDR3 is CASTEGLPAGYTF. The CDR3 nucleotides are TGTGCCAGTACCGAGGGCCTTCCCGCCGGCTACACCTTC.